The sequence of this T cell receptor beta chain was determined in a study of blood T cell repertoires in COVID-19. Study as a whole: Some COVID-19 samples were acute and others convalescent; all came from the United States, Italy and Spain. From T cells, B-cell-depleted T cells, or PBMCs came the material, which was cDNA or gDNA.

The V segment lost 4 bases and the J segment 2 bases; nucleotides outside the gene matches: 5. CDR3 length equals 15 residues. Germline V gene data show CDR1 as SEHNR and CDR2 as FQNEAQ (reference sequence). Authors' processing steps: Nucleated cell number was recorded as an estimate derived from reference gene primer amplification. Method: immunoSEQ multiplex PCR; TCRdb's copy keeps in-frame clones and lacks some. The V and J calls and clone size come from that table; D and trimming were worked out from the DNA. The sample consists of hundreds of thousands of clones, around 83% of them appearing once.

The source material was peripheral blood. The chain recombines TRBV7-9 with TRBJ2-3; 8 bases align to TRBD2. The TCR originated in an elderly man with acute or convalescent COVID-19. In DNA form, the CDR3 reads TGTGCCAGCAGCTGGGGCGGGGGGAACACAGATACGCAGTATTTT. As protein: CASSWGGGNTDTQYF.